This TCR beta chain was found in a study of blood T cells in healthy people across ages. V dropped 1 base and J dropped 5 bases, with 10 bases sitting between them. The V gene's germline CDR1 is SGHRS and CDR2 YFSETQ. This CDR3 contains 13 residues. Using a J-beta primer mix together with a sample-barcoded 5' primer, a second PCR was run for roughly 7 to 11 cycles. TCRdb fed the 5' RACE reads into MiXCR, producing one record per CDR3 protein. This table holds around 2 million distinct CDR3 sequences, roughly two fifths found once. The receptor was isolated from a human donor in good health. The source material was blood. V and J are TRBV5-1 and TRBJ2-7; a weak D match, TRBD1 (6 bases). In DNA, the CDR3 is TGCGCCAGCAGCTTGCTGGGGGCGGACGAGCAGTACTTC. Encoded protein: CASSLLGADEQYF. Looking up the rest from reference TRBV5-1 and TRBJ2-7 gives the full variable domain: KAGVTQTPRYLIKTRGQQVTLSCSPISGHRSVSWYQQTPGQGLQFLFEYFSETQRNKGNFPGRFSGRQFSNSRSEMNVSTLELGDSALYLCASSLLGADEQYFGPGTRLTVT.